The 21 T cell receptor beta chains below were found in one sample sequenced in a study of T cell repertoires in cytomegalovirus infection. TCRdb re-called the reads with MiXCR, one entry per CDR3 protein. This table has around 740,000 distinct CDR3 sequences, 35% appearing once. The sample consisted of PBMCs. The receptors shown here come from a human donor in good health (CMV status not recorded). Some clones in this sample may be carry-over from other donors' samples.

Comment on this clonotype: A much more abundant neighbour one base away suggests this may be a read error. The V call is TRBV7-8, the J call TRBJ1-1; TRBD1 might be the D (5 bases). CDR1 and CDR2 (germline): SGHVS, FQNEAQ. CDR3 length equals 13 residues. The CDR3 protein is CASSKVGGVEDFF. In DNA, the CDR3 is TGTGCCAGCAGCAAAGTTGGGGGTGTTGAAGATTTCTTT.

Notes on this clonotype: This sequence may be a read error, since a much larger clone differs from it by one base. CDR3 sequence (DNA): TGTGCCAGCAGCAACCAACCGGGGGGGAACCCTGAAGCTTTCTTT. Translated: CASSNQPGGNPEAFF. The rearrangement uses TRBV7-2 and TRBJ1-1; TRBD1 might be the D (5 bases). Per the germline V gene, CDR1 is SGHTA and CDR2 is FQGNSA. CDR3 length: 15 residues.

The J gene is TRBJ1-1, the V gene TRBV12-3 or TRBV12-4; no firm D call. Trimming stripped 7 bases from V and 6 bases from J, with 9 bases between. The CDR3 consists of 11 residues. Written as DNA, the CDR3 is TGTGCCAGCATGAGAGGAGCTGAAGCTTTCTTT. Translation: CASMRGAEAFF.

J is TRBJ2-7 and V is TRBV10-1; 16 bases are a match to TRBD2. The germline V gene encodes CDR1 WNHNN and CDR2 SYGVQD (reference sequence). The ends lost 6 bases at V and 2 bases at J; junction bases unmatched: 16. The CDR3 is 20 amino acids. The CDR3, as DNA: TGCGCCAGCAGCCCGGGACTAGCGGGGGGGCTCCTGACTTATCCCTACGAGCAGTACTTC. Its protein product is CASSPGLAGGLLTYPYEQYF.

This clonotype was counted only a few times. This chain joins TRBV28 and TRBJ2-1; TRBD1 matches at 10 bases. The V gene end was trimmed by 4 bases and the J gene end by 1 base; junction bases not matched to a gene: 7. The CDR3 consists of 17 residues. Germline assignment: CDR1 MDHEN and CDR2 SYDVKM. The CDR3 DNA follows: TGTGCCAGCAGTTGGACAGGGGGGGATAGGTCCTACAATGAGCAGTTCTTC. This gives the protein CASSWTGGDRSYNEQFF. The variable domain in full, with the rest retrieved from reference TRBV28 and TRBJ2-1, is DVKVTQSSRYLVKRTGEKVFLECVQDMDHENMFWYRQDPGLGLRLIYFSYDVKMKEKGDIPEGYSVSREKKERFSLILESASTNQTSMYLCASSWTGGDRSYNEQFFGPGTRLTVL.

The chain carries TRBV5-1 and TRBJ2-3; 9 nucleotides align to TRBD1. This CDR3 has 14 amino acids. Germline trimming cut 6 bases from V and 2 bases from J; bases unmatched to any gene: 4. Germline V lookup: CDR1 SGHRS, CDR2 YFSETQ. The CDR3 region is CASTYRGHTDTQYF. Here the CDR3 DNA reads TGCGCCAGCACGTACAGGGGGCACACAGATACGCAGTATTTT.

The count of this clonotype is one. The chain joins TRBV4-1 to TRBJ2-3; perhaps TRBD2 as D (6 bases). The CDR3 totals 15 residues. Between the trimmed V and J ends, which lost 0 bases and 5 bases, there was a span of 12 bases. Per germline, CDR1 MGHRA and CDR2 YSYEKL. The CDR3 region is CASSQDPGEIDTQYF. In DNA form, the CDR3 reads TGCGCCAGCAGCCAAGATCCGGGGGAAATAGATACGCAGTATTTT.

This chain links TRBV10-3 with TRBJ2-5; 10 nucleotides align to TRBD2. After removal of 4 bases from V and 1 base from J, the junction contained 3 bases not matched to a gene. In germline, CDR1 is ENHRY, CDR2 SYGVKD. The CDR3 runs to 15 residues. The CDR3 DNA follows: TGTGCCATCAGTGTGAGCGGGGGGGGCCAAGAGACCCAGTACTTC. This sequence encodes CAISVSGGGQETQYF.

As regards this clonotype: The conserved phenylalanine or tryptophan is not found at the CDR3 terminus, so this likely reflects a read error. The rearrangement uses TRBV20-1 and TRBJ1-2; D call uncertain. This CDR3 has 13 amino acids. Germline lookup yields CDR1 DFQATT and CDR2 SNEGSKA (reference sequence). V shed 0 bases and J shed 4 bases, with 9 bases lying between them. As DNA, the CDR3 is TGCAGTGCTAGAGATGGCGGGTTCTATGGCTACACCTTA. Translating it yields CSARDGGFYGYTL.

This clonotype was picked up many times. The chain's CDR3 is CASSSLAYNEQFF. The CDR3 nucleotides are TGTGCCAGCAGCTCGTTGGCCTACAATGAGCAGTTCTTC. The chain employs TRBV13 and TRBJ2-1; D is undetermined. Trimming took 4 bases from V and 2 from J, leaving 6 bases between them. CDR3 length: 13 amino acids. Germline CDR1 PRHDT, CDR2 FYEKMQ (reference sequence).

The chain joins TRBV10-3 to TRBJ2-1, with 8 bases aligning to TRBD2. The V gene's germline CDR1 is ENHRY and CDR2 SYGVKD. After removal of 4 bases from V and 3 bases from J, the junction contained 8 bases not matched to a gene. CDR3 size: 16 residues. CDR3 nucleotide sequence: TGTGCCATCAGTGTAGGGCAACTAGCGGTCTACAATGAGCAGTTCTTC. As protein: CAISVGQLAVYNEQFF.

The rearrangement uses TRBV7-2 and TRBJ2-7, with TRBD2 matching over 9 bases. This CDR3 contains 15 residues. The germline CDR1 and CDR2 sequences are SGHTA and FQGNSA. V dropped 1 base and J dropped 3; count of bases not matched to a gene: 4. The CDR3 DNA follows: TGTGCCAGCAGCTTAGAGCCTAGCGGGGACTACGAGCAGTACTTC. It specifies CASSLEPSGDYEQYF. Together with reference TRBV7-2 and TRBJ2-7, the CDR3 gives the full variable domain: GAGVSQSPSNKVTEKGKDVELRCDPISGHTALYWYRQSLGQGLEFLIYFQGNSAPDKSGLPSDRFSAERTGGSVSTLTIQRTQQEDSAVYLCASSLEPSGDYEQYFGPGTRLTVT.

This clonotype occurred many times. The chain uses TRBV7-2 and TRBJ2-7; D gene ambiguous. The CDR3 spans 14 residues. V was cut by 1 base and J by 2 bases, with 9 bases left in between. From germline, CDR1 is SGHTA and CDR2 FQGNSA. The CDR3, as DNA: TGTGCCAGCAGCTTAGGGCCTCCAACCTACGAGCAGTACTTC. Translation gives CASSLGPPTYEQYF.

The genes are TRBV5-8 and TRBJ2-7; D remains unclear. Germline values: CDR1 SGHTS, CDR2 YDEGEE. V was clipped by 0 bases and J by 3 bases, with 19 bases between them. CDR3 length equals 17 residues. CDR3 coding DNA: TGTGCCAGCAGCTTGGGCGGTGGCAGCGAGTTCGTCTACGAGCAGTACTTC. This encodes CASSLGGGSEFVYEQYF. Complete variable domain (other parts from reference TRBV5-8 and TRBJ2-7): EAGVTQSPTHLIKTRGQQATLRCSPISGHTSVYWYQQALGLGLQFLLWYDEGEERNRGNFPPRFSGRQFPNYSSELNVNALELEDSALYLCASSLGGGSEFVYEQYFGPGTRLTVT.

This clonotype was counted ten times or more. This chain connects TRBV6-2 or TRBV6-3 to TRBJ2-2; 8 positions match TRBD2. The CDR3 is made up of 20 amino acids. The junction had 19 bases not matched to a gene; V was cut back by 7 bases and J by 0 bases. The germline V gene has CDR1 MNHEY and CDR2 SVGEGT. Here the CDR3 DNA reads TGTGCCAGCACCGCGGGACTAGATAGTCCATCGTTCGCGAACACCGGGGAGCTGTTTTTT. This gives the protein CASTAGLDSPSFANTGELFF.

This chain uses TRBV5-5 with TRBJ1-4; perhaps TRBD1 as D (6 bases). Germline CDR1 is SGHKS and CDR2 is YYEKEE (reference sequence). This CDR3 contains 15 residues. Between the trimmed V and J ends, which lost 1 base and 8 bases, there was a span of 15 bases. The CDR3 coding sequence is TGTGCCAGCAGCTTGTGGCAGGGGCGGAGAGAAAAACTGTTTTTT. Translating it yields CASSLWQGRREKLFF.

The genes are TRBV20-1 and TRBJ1-2; TRBD1 agrees at 9 bases. CDR1 is DFQATT, CDR2 SNEGSKA, per germline (reference sequence). J lost 6 bases, V lost 3 bases, and 2 bases had no gene match. This CDR3 comprises 12 residues. CDR3 DNA sequence: TGCAGTGCTAGGACAGGGGGTGATGGCTACACCTTC. As protein: CSARTGGDGYTF.

CDR3 DNA sequence: TGTGCCAGCAGGAAACCGGGACTAGGATACAATGAGCAGTTCTTC. Translation gives CASRKPGLGYNEQFF. This chain joins TRBV27 and TRBJ2-1; 8 nucleotides agree with TRBD2. The CDR3 loop spans 15 amino acids. Germline V gene data show CDR1 as MNHEY and CDR2 as SMNVEV (reference sequence). The V gene end was trimmed by 6 bases and the J gene end by 4 bases; junction bases not matched to a gene: 8.

This clonotype was recorded once. Mismatch with germline at one junction end may stem from a read error. This chain connects TRBV5-3 to TRBJ1-6; D is possibly TRBD1 (5 bases). TRBV5-3 is an ORF, and what it does is uncertain. There are 15 residues in the CDR3. This CDR3 reads CASSLAGRRISPLHF. In DNA, the CDR3 is TGTGCCAGCAGCTTGGCAGGGAGGAGGATTTCACCCCTCCACTTT.

Ten or more counts support this clonotype. This rearrangement joins TRBV28 to TRBJ2-7; 7 bases align to TRBD1. Trimming took 1 base from V and 4 from J; bases not matched to a gene: 4. CDR1 is MDHEN, CDR2 SYDVKM, per germline. The CDR3 contains 14 residues. CDR3 in amino acids: CASSLSVRGYEQYF. The DNA for the CDR3 is TGTGCCAGCAGTTTATCGGTCAGGGGGTACGAGCAGTACTTC.

V and J are TRBV20-1 and TRBJ1-5; tentative D call: TRBD1 (6 bases). The CDR3 runs 16 residues. Germline-derived CDR1 and CDR2 are DFQATT and SNEGSKA (reference sequence). Trimming cost V 3 bases and J 5 bases, with 20 bases left between them. CDR3 amino acids: CSASVQETGSHQPQHF. CDR3 in DNA: TGCAGTGCTAGTGTTCAGGAGACAGGTAGTCATCAGCCCCAGCATTTT.